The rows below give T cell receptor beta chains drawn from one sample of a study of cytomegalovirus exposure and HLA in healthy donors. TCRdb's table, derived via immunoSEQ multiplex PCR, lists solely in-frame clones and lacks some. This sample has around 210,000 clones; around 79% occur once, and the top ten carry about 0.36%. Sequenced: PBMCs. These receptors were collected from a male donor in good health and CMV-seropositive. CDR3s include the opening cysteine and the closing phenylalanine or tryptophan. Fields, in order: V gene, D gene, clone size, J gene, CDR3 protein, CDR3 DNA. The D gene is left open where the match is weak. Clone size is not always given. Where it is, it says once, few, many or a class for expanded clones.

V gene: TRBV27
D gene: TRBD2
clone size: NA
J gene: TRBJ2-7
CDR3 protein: CASSRGGGPSGGYEQYF
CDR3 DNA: TGTGCCAGCAGCCGGGGCGGGGGACCCTCGGGGGGTTACGAGCAGTACTTC

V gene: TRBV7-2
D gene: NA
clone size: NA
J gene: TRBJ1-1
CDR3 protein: CASSRFNSDTEAFF
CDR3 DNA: TGTGCCAGCAGCCGATTCAATTCGGACACTGAAGCTTTCTTT

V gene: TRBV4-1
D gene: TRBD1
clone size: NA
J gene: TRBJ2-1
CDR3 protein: CASRLSDRGHNEQFF
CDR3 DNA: TGCGCCAGCAGACTATCGGACAGGGGGCATAATGAGCAGTTCTTC

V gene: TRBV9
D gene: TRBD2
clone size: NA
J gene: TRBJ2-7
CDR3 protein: CAGSVGGSWAYEQYF
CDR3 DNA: TGTGCCGGCAGCGTGGGCGGGAGTTGGGCCTACGAGCAGTACTTC

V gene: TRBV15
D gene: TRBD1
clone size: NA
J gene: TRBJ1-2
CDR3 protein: CATSSPGQGAYGYTF
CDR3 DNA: TGTGCCACCAGCTCACCGGGACAGGGTGCCTATGGCTACACCTTC

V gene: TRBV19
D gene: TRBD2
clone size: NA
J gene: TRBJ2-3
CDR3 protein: CASRRRGVGTDTQYF
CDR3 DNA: TGTGCCAGTAGGAGGCGGGGGGTTGGCACAGATACGCAGTATTTT

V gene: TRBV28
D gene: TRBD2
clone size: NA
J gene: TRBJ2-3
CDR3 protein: CASSLGGGPADTQYF
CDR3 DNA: TGTGCCAGCAGTTTAGGGGGAGGGCCAGCAGATACGCAGTATTTT

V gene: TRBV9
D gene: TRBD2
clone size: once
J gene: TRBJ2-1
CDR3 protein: CASTPWSGRGLDNEQFF
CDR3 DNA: TGTGCCAGCACCCCGTGGAGCGGGAGGGGGTTGGACAATGAGCAGTTCTTC

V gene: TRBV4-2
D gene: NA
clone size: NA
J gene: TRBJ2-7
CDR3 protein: CASSLTEGEQYF
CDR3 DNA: TGTGCCAGCAGCCTTACCGAGGGCGAGCAGTACTTC

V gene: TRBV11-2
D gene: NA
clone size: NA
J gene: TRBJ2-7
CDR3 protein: CASSLIMTRQGTYEQYF
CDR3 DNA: TGTGCCAGCAGCCTCATAATGACGAGGCAGGGCACCTACGAGCAGTACTTC

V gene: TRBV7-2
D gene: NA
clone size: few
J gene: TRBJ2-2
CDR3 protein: CASRSAAISNTGELFF
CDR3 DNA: TGTGCCAGCCGATCAGCGGCAATCTCGAACACCGGGGAGCTGTTTTTT

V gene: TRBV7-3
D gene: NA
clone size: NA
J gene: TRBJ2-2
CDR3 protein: CASSLAEHTGELFF
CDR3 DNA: TGTGCCAGCAGCTTAGCGGAGCACACCGGGGAGCTGTTTTTT

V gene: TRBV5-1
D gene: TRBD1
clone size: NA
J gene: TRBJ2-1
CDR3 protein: CASSTIRDRSNEQFF
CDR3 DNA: TGCGCCAGCAGCACGATCCGGGACAGGTCGAATGAGCAGTTCTTC

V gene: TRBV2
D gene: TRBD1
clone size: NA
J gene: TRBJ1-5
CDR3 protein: CASSERRDRNNQPQHF
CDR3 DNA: TGTGCCAGCAGTGAAAGACGGGACAGAAATAATCAGCCCCAGCATTTT

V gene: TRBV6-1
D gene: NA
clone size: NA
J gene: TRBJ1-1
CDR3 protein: CASRSLMNTEAFF
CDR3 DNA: TGTGCCAGCAGGTCACTGATGAACACTGAAGCTTTCTTT

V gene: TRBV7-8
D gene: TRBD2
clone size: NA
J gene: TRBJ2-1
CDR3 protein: CASSLGLAGDRLYNEQFF
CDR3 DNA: TGTGCCAGCAGCTTAGGTCTAGCGGGAGACCGCCTCTACAATGAGCAGTTCTTC

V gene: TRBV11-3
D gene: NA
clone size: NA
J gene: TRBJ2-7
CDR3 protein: CASSPFSGSYEQYF
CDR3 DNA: TGTGCCAGCAGCCCATTTTCGGGGTCCTACGAGCAGTACTTC

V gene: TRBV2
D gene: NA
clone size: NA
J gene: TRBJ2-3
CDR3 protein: CASSEYSQYF
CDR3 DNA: TGTGCCAGCAGTGAATATTCGCAGTATTTT

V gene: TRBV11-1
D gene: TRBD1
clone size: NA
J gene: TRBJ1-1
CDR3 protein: CASSAPRGRGGNTEAFF
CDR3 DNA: TGTGCCAGCAGCGCACCCAGGGGGCGCGGGGGAAACACTGAAGCTTTCTTT